The present TCR beta chain was sequenced within a study of cytomegalovirus exposure and HLA in healthy donors. TCRdb's copy holds only in-frame clones and misses some; the assay was immunoSEQ multiplex PCR. The data hold fewer than 400,000 clones, with approximately 91% observed a single time. From germline, CDR1 is ENHRY and CDR2 SYGVKD. Trimming at V came to 9 bases and at J to 2 bases, leaving 3 bases not matched to a gene. CDR3 length: 13 residues. The rearrangement uses TRBV10-3 and TRBJ2-3; 9 positions agree with TRBD2. This sequence was found in a man in his thirties or forties in good health and CMV-seronegative. The sequenced sample consisted of PBMCs. The CDR3 spells CAILAGYTDTQYF. DNA of the CDR3: TGTGCCATTCTAGCGGGGTACACAGATACGCAGTATTTT.